The clone carrying this T cell receptor beta chain was counted a single time. V lost 10 bases, J lost 8 bases, and 8 bases lay in between. Germline loops: CDR1 MDHEN, CDR2 SYDVKM. The length of the CDR3 is 10 residues. This sample was included in a study of cytomegalovirus exposure and HLA in healthy donors. This PCR relied on a set of 60 Vbeta primers and 13 Jbeta primers. The table came from immunoSEQ multiplex PCR; TCRdb's copy has only in-frame clones and leaves some out. This table holds about 190,000 clones, about nine tenths found once. The sequence came from a man aged 25-40 years in good health and CMV-seronegative. The sample consisted of PBMCs. This rearrangement joins TRBV28 to TRBJ1-4; D is uncertain. CDR3 nucleotides: TGTGCCACACACCTCGAAAAACTGTTTTTT. Its protein product is CATHLEKLFF.